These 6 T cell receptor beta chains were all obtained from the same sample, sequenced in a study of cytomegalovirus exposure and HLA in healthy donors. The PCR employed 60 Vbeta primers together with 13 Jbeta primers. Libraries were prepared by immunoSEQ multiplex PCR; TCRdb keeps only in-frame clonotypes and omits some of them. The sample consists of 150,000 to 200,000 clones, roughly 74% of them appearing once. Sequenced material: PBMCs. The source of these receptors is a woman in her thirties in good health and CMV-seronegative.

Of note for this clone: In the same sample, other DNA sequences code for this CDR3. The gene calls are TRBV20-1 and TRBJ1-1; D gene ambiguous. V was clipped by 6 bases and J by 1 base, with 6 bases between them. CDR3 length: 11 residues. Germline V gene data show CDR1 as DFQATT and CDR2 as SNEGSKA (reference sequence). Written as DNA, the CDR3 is TGCAGTGCCCGACAGAACACTGAAGCTTTCTTT. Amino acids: CSARQNTEAFF.

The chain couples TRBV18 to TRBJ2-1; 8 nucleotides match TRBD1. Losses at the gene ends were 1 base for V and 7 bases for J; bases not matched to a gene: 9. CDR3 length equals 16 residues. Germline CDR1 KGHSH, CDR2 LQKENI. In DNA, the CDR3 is TGTGCCAGCTCACCACTTGCCCGACAGGGGAAGAATGAGCAGTTCTTC. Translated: CASSPLARQGKNEQFF. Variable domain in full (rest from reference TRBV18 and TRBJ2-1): NAGVMQNPRHLVRRRGQEARLRCSPMKGHSHVYWYRQLPEEGLKFMVYLQKENIIDESGMPKERFSAEFPKEGPSILRIQQVVRGDSAAYFCASSPLARQGKNEQFFGPGTRLTVL.

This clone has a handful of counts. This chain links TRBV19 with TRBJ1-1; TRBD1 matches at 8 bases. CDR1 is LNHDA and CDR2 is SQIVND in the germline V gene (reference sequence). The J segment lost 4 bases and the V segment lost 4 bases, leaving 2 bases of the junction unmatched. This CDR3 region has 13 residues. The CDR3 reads CASSRDRSTEAFF. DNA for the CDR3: TGTGCCAGTAGTAGGGACAGGTCCACTGAAGCTTTCTTT.

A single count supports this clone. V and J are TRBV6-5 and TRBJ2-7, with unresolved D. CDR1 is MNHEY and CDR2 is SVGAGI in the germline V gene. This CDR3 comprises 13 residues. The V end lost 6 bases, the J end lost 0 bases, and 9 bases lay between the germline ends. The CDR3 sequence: CASRQRSSYEQYF. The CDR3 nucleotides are TGTGCCAGCAGACAGAGAAGCTCCTACGAGCAGTACTTC.

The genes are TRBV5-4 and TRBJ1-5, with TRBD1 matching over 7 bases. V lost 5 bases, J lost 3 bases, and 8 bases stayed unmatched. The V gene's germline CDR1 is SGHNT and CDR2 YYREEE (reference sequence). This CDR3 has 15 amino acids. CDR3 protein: CASRFTGTDNQPQHF. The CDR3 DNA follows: TGTGCCAGCAGGTTCACCGGGACAGACAATCAGCCCCAGCATTTT.

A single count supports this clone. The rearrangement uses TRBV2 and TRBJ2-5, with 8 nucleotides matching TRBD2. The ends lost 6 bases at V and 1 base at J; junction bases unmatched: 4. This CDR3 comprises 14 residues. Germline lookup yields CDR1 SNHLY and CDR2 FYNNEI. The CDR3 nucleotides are TGTGCCAGCAGCGCCGCGGGGGGCCAAGAGACCCAGTACTTC. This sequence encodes CASSAAGGQETQYF.